This entry concerns a single T cell receptor beta chain. This specimen belongs to a study of T cell changes during pregnancy in multiple sclerosis. Profiling relied on immunoSEQ multiplex PCR, and the TCRdb table lists in-frame clones only, not all of them. The sample has 50,000 to 65,000 clones, around 89% seen once. Germline lookup yields CDR1 MNHEY and CDR2 SVGAGI. The CDR3 is made up of 15 amino acids. J gave up 3 bases and V 4 bases, and 7 bases lay outside the gene matches. Source: peripheral blood, taken after pregnancy. The TCR sequence derives from a female donor with multiple sclerosis, enrolled in a pregnancy study. The V gene is TRBV6-5, the J gene TRBJ1-1, with TRBD1 matching over 8 bases. This CDR3 reads CASSSDRGWDTEAFF. The CDR3, as DNA: TGTGCCAGCAGTTCCGACAGGGGATGGGACACTGAAGCTTTCTTT.